This paragraph reports one T cell receptor beta chain. Antigen unknown. This sample was included in a study of T cell responses to AZD1222 COVID-19 vaccine. Overall study results and limits: Clonal diversity was possibly underestimated, and the donors were mostly white British, with more females. In the spike-specific TCR repertoire, nearly half reportedly target unmutated variant regions.

Some clones are missing from TCRdb's copy, which holds only in-frame ones; the method was immunoSEQ multiplex PCR. Among more than 80,000 clones listed, 80% to 95% were seen once. The CDR3 is 17 amino acids. The germline CDR1 and CDR2 sequences are GTSNPN and SVGIG (reference sequence). Trimming cost V 2 bases and J 0 bases; bases outside gene matches: 9. This chain connects TRBV30 to TRBJ2-3, with 9 bases identical to TRBD2. This clonotype originated in an adult who received the AZD1222 COVID-19 vaccine. The sample was peripheral blood, taken 28 days after the second AZD1222 dose. The CDR3 region is CAWSRLAGASSTDTQYF. The CDR3 DNA reads as TGTGCCTGGAGTCGGTTAGCGGGGGCCTCGAGCACAGATACGCAGTATTTT. Drawing the rest from reference TRBV30 and TRBJ2-3, the complete variable domain is SQTIHQWPATLVQPVGSPLSLECTVEGTSNPNLYWYRQAAGRGLQLLFYSVGIGQISSEVPQNLSASRPQDRQFILSSKKLLLSDSGFYLCAWSRLAGASSTDTQYFGPGTRLTVL.